This T cell receptor (beta chain) was recovered during a study of monozygotic twins with inflammatory bowel disease. Study-wide results and caveats: Comparison of concordant versus discordant twins revealed no difference in repertoire similarity, possibly due to limited power. A reduction in TCRbeta diversity (inverse Simpson) was seen in IBD patients relative to healthy co-twins.

Sampling involved one blood draw (about 2.6 ml) for every donor. This CDR3 spans 16 amino acids. Germline-derived CDR1 and CDR2 are SGHRS and YFSETQ. TCRdb re-analyzed the 5' RACE reads; it lists each CDR3 protein once, without DNA. In all, the sample yields approximately 400,000 distinct CDR3 sequences. Regarding this clonotype: Its target is not known.

The sequenced material came from blood. The sequence was collected from a human donor with ulcerative colitis or Crohn's disease, or a healthy co-twin of an affected twin (not recorded which). The gene calls are TRBV5-1 and TRBJ2-7; TCRdb's D call, TRBD1, is unchecked because there is no DNA. CDR3 loop: CASSLGGGQGRSEQYF. The full variable domain, completed using reference TRBV5-1 and TRBJ2-7, is KAGVTQTPRYLIKTRGQQVTLSCSPISGHRSVSWYQQTPGQGLQFLFEYFSETQRNKGNFPGRFSGRQFSNSRSEMNVSTLELGDSALYLCASSLGGGQGRSEQYFGPGTRLTVT.